This T cell receptor (beta chain) was sequenced in a study of identical twins. Overall study findings and caveats: The degree of excess twin sharing was weaker in beta out-of-frame sequences. Model-predicted out-of-frame TCR alpha sharing fell below observed values in monozygotic twins.

This clonotype was detected a few times. Its antigen is not known. Unique molecular identifiers were present on the cDNA, which also gained a universal primer site by template switching. TCRdb processed the 5' RACE reads anew with MiXCR; each CDR3 protein has one entry. Among around 570,000 distinct CDR3 sequences listed, 9.6% were seen once. The CDR3 has 13 residues. Germline CDR1 is SGHTA and CDR2 is FQGNSA. Trimming took 0 bases from V and 9 from J, leaving 9 bases between them. The data were also submitted as part of a second study, on yellow fever vaccine responses in identical twins.

Sequencing was carried out using PBMCs. This chain uses TRBV7-2 with TRBJ2-1; no clear D gene. The sequence was collected from a woman younger than 35 in good health. The CDR3 loop reads CASSLASTGEQFF. The CDR3 nucleotides are TGTGCCAGCAGCTTAGCCTCGACGGGTGAGCAGTTCTTC.